These T cell receptor beta chains were read from a single sample in a study of blood T cell repertoires in COVID-19. Profiling relied on immunoSEQ multiplex PCR, and the TCRdb table lists in-frame clones only, not all of them. This sample has 200,000 to 300,000 clones; 80% to 85% occur once, and the top ten carry 4.2%. Sequences were obtained from peripheral blood. The receptors originated from a man aged 60-69 years with acute or convalescent COVID-19. The CDR3 runs from the conserved cysteine through the conserved F or W. A D gene is named only where the DNA matches it firmly. Part of the rows lack a size; the others show once, few, many or a class for expanded clones.

size	V	J	D	CDR3	DNA
-	TRBV7-8	TRBJ1-2	TRBD1	CASSLVGTGTIGYTF	TGTGCCAGCAGCTTAGTCGGGACAGGGACAATTGGCTACACCTTC
-	TRBV3-1/TRBV3-2	TRBJ2-1	-	CASSQDLVAGYNEQFF	TGTGCCAGCAGCCAAGATCTTGTGGCAGGGTATAATGAGCAGTTCTTC
-	TRBV7-3	TRBJ2-7	TRBD1	CASSQGTVPYEQYF	TGTGCCAGCAGCCAAGGGACAGTCCCCTACGAGCAGTACTTC
-	TRBV4-1	TRBJ2-6	TRBD1	CASRPGQGSGANVLTF	TGCGCCAGTAGACCGGGACAGGGTTCTGGGGCCAACGTCCTGACTTTC
-	TRBV29-1	TRBJ2-2	TRBD2	CSVEGTSGSTNGELFF	TGCAGCGTTGAGGGGACTAGCGGGAGTACCAATGGGGAGCTGTTTTTT
-	TRBV5-1	TRBJ2-5	TRBD2	CASSSGRGQETQYF	TGCGCCAGCAGCTCCGGGAGGGGGCAAGAGACCCAGTACTTC
-	TRBV9	TRBJ1-2	-	CASSVGGETYGYTF	TGTGCCAGCAGCGTCGGGGGGGAGACCTATGGCTACACCTTC
-	TRBV6-2/TRBV6-3	TRBJ2-2	TRBD1	CASSYPGQGVSRELFF	TGTGCCAGCAGTTACCCGGGACAGGGTGTATCAAGGGAGCTGTTTTTT
few	TRBV7-9	TRBJ2-7	TRBD1	CASSPGQGRHEQYF	TGTGCCAGCAGCCCGGGACAGGGGAGGCACGAGCAGTACTTC
-	TRBV6-1	TRBJ1-6	TRBD1	CASSDQGAANSPLHF	TGTGCCAGCAGTGACCAGGGGGCGGCGAATTCACCCCTCCACTTT
-	TRBV7-6	TRBJ2-1	TRBD1	CASSQSGQLYNEQFF	TGTGCCAGCAGCCAATCGGGACAGCTCTACAATGAGCAGTTCTTC
-	TRBV13	TRBJ2-7	-	CASSPSHRVSYEQYF	TGTGCCAGCAGCCCCTCCCACAGGGTCTCCTACGAGCAGTACTTC
-	TRBV9	TRBJ2-3	-	CASSVASGDETDTQYF	TGTGCCAGCAGCGTAGCTTCGGGAGACGAAACAGATACGCAGTATTTT
-	TRBV6-2/TRBV6-3	TRBJ2-4	TRBD1	CASSSGGRGDIQYF	TGTGCCAGCAGTTCAGGGGGCAGGGGAGACATTCAGTACTTC
-	TRBV19	TRBJ2-7	-	CASRKRSGVYEQYF	TGTGCCAGTAGAAAACGCTCAGGGGTATACGAGCAGTACTTC
-	TRBV6-5	TRBJ1-2	TRBD1	CASSYGTGRRYGYTF	TGTGCCAGCAGTTACGGGACAGGGAGAAGGTATGGCTACACCTTC
-	TRBV6-1	TRBJ2-5	TRBD1	CASSEIGGRGETQYF	TGTGCCAGCAGTGAAATAGGGGGCCGCGGGGAGACCCAGTACTTC
-	TRBV3-1/TRBV3-2	TRBJ2-2	TRBD2	CASSQASGVNTGELFF	TGTGCCAGCAGCCAAGCTAGCGGGGTGAACACCGGGGAGCTGTTTTTT
-	TRBV5-4	TRBJ2-5	-	CASSLAGVQETQYF	TGTGCCAGCAGCTTGGCAGGGGTCCAAGAGACCCAGTACTTC
-	TRBV28	TRBJ2-3	-	CASSPPHHSGIDTQYF	TGTGCCAGCAGTCCCCCCCACCACTCGGGGATAGATACGCAGTATTTT
-	TRBV7-6	TRBJ2-3	TRBD2	CASSLGASGGAADTQYF	TGTGCCAGCAGCTTAGGGGCTAGCGGGGGGGCAGCAGATACGCAGTATTTT
-	TRBV3-1/TRBV3-2	TRBJ2-7	TRBD1	CASSHRDRGHEQYF	TGTGCCAGCAGCCATAGGGACAGGGGCCACGAGCAGTACTTC
-	TRBV5-1	TRBJ2-3	-	CASSFLRGTDTQYF	TGCGCCAGCAGCTTTCTCAGGGGCACAGATACGCAGTATTTT
-	TRBV21-1	TRBJ2-3	-	CASSLTGPLKDTQYF	TGTGCCAGCAGCTTGACAGGGCCTCTGAAAGATACGCAGTATTTT
-	TRBV11-3	TRBJ2-1	TRBD2	CASKSGGLDNEQFF	TGTGCCAGTAAGAGCGGGGGTCTGGACAATGAGCAGTTCTTC
-	TRBV12-3/TRBV12-4	TRBJ2-7	-	CASSLDTYEQYF	TGTGCCAGCAGCCTTGACACCTACGAGCAGTACTTC
-	TRBV7-9	TRBJ2-7	-	CASSYPGFSYEQYF	TGTGCCAGCAGCTACCCGGGATTTTCCTACGAGCAGTACTTC
-	TRBV18	TRBJ2-7	-	CASSLGAGSSYEQYF	TGTGCCAGCTCACTCGGGGCGGGGAGCTCCTACGAGCAGTACTTC
-	TRBV5-8	TRBJ2-5	-	CASSLATGAPRTQYF	TGTGCCAGCAGCTTGGCAACGGGAGCGCCCCGGACCCAGTACTTC
few	TRBV6-5	TRBJ1-3	-	CASTKTEAGNTIYF	TGTGCCAGCACTAAGACAGAAGCTGGAAACACCATATATTTT
-	TRBV27	TRBJ2-4	-	CASSFYGEDIQYF	TGTGCCAGCAGTTTTTATGGTGAGGACATTCAGTACTTC
-	TRBV28	TRBJ1-5	-	CASSSDRSNQPQHF	TGTGCCAGCAGTTCCGACAGGAGTAACCAGCCCCAGCATTTT
-	TRBV9	TRBJ2-2	-	CASSVDYGELFF	TGTGCCAGCAGCGTAGACTACGGGGAGCTGTTTTTT
-	TRBV15	TRBJ2-7	TRBD1	CATSSIAGTGAYEQYF	TGTGCCACCAGCAGTATAGCCGGGACAGGGGCCTACGAGCAGTACTTC
-	TRBV7-3	TRBJ2-1	-	CASSLQGRDYNEQFF	TGTGCCAGCAGCTTACAAGGGAGAGATTACAATGAGCAGTTCTTC
-	TRBV7-9	TRBJ2-3	-	CASSTREPPDTQYF	TGTGCCAGCAGCACTCGGGAACCTCCAGATACGCAGTATTTT